The rows below give T cell receptor beta chains drawn from one sample of a study of control samples from healthy donors and cancer patients. TCRdb's table, derived via immunoSEQ multiplex PCR, lists solely in-frame clones and lacks some. The sample shows approximately 150,000 clones, approximately 91% of them seen only once. The specimen sequenced was blood. These receptors all come from a woman aged 35 to 49 in good health. Both conserved end residues are part of each CDR3. A D gene is named only where the DNA matches it firmly. Clone size is not always given. Where it is, it says once, few, many or a class for expanded clones.

TRBV2	TRBD2	-	TRBJ2-5	TGTGCCAGCAGCTACCCTGACACGGGGCTAGCGGGGGCGCACCAAGAGACCCAGTACTTC	CASSYPDTGLAGAHQETQYF
TRBV7-9	-	-	TRBJ2-7	TGTGCCAGCAGCTTAGGGTCAGCGGGCGAGCAGTACTTC	CASSLGSAGEQYF
TRBV12-3/TRBV12-4	-	-	TRBJ2-7	TGTGCCAGCAGCCAAGGGTACGGCTACGAGCAGTACTTC	CASSQGYGYEQYF
TRBV12-3/TRBV12-4	-	few	TRBJ2-5	TGTGCCACCTGCACCTGGAGCGGAGAGACCCAGTACTTC	CATCTWSGETQYF
TRBV6-2/TRBV6-3	-	-	TRBJ2-7	TGTGCCAGCAGCTCAACCTACGAGCAGTACTTC	CASSSTYEQYF
TRBV5-1	-	-	TRBJ2-1	TGCGCCAGCAGCTTGGGCCCCCCCCCAGGAGGAGAGCAGTTCTTC	CASSLGPPPGGEQFF
TRBV9	-	-	TRBJ1-1	TGTGCCAGCAGCGCCGGGTCGTACACTGAAGCTTTCTTT	CASSAGSYTEAFF
TRBV7-9	-	-	TRBJ2-5	TGTGCCAGCAGCTTAGCGTCGGAGGGTGAAGAGACCCAGTACTTC	CASSLASEGEETQYF
TRBV18	TRBD1	-	TRBJ1-4	TGTGCCAGCTCACTAGGGACAGTGGAGGGTGAAAAACTGTTTTTT	CASSLGTVEGEKLFF
TRBV2	-	-	TRBJ2-1	TGTGCCAGCAGTGAAGGAGGGGCAATGTCCTACAATGAGCAGTTCTTC	CASSEGGAMSYNEQFF
TRBV9	-	-	TRBJ1-3	TGTGCCAGCAGCGTAGTAGACTCTGGAAACACCATATATTTT	CASSVVDSGNTIYF
TRBV7-9	-	-	TRBJ2-5	TGTGCCAGCAGCACCTCAAAGGAGACCCAGTACTTC	CASSTSKETQYF
TRBV5-1	TRBD2	-	TRBJ2-7	TGCGCCAGCGGCCTCAACCGGGGGGAGGGAGAGCAGTACTTC	CASGLNRGEGEQYF
TRBV10-1	-	-	TRBJ2-2	TGCGCCAGCAGTGATCCCTTATCCGCGAACACCGGGGAGCTGTTTTTT	CASSDPLSANTGELFF
TRBV20-1	-	-	TRBJ1-2	TGCAGTGCCTCCAATTTCTATGGCTACACCTTC	CSASNFYGYTF
TRBV9	-	-	TRBJ1-3	TGTGCCAGCAGCGTAGACGGGGATACTGGAAACACCATATATTTT	CASSVDGDTGNTIYF
TRBV27	-	-	TRBJ2-2	TGTGCCAGCAGTTTAGTCCCGGGCGTAAGATCGAACACCGGGGAGCTGTTTTTT	CASSLVPGVRSNTGELFF
TRBV6-6	TRBD1	-	TRBJ2-7	TGTGCCAGCAGTTTCACGGGACAGGGGACTTACGAGCAGTACTTC	CASSFTGQGTYEQYF
TRBV11-1	-	-	TRBJ1-4	TGTGCCAGCAGCTTACACAGGAATGAAAAACTGTTTTTT	CASSLHRNEKLFF
TRBV10-3	TRBD1	-	TRBJ1-1	TGTGCCATCTGGGACAGGGGGTCGAAAAACACTGAAGCTTTCTTT	CAIWDRGSKNTEAFF
TRBV4-1	-	once	TRBJ1-1	TGCGCCAGCAGCCAAGAATGGCAGGGAGACACTGAAGCTTTCTTT	CASSQEWQGDTEAFF
TRBV5-1	TRBD1	-	TRBJ1-3	TGCGCCAGCAGCTCGGACAGGTCTGGAAACACCATATATTTT	CASSSDRSGNTIYF
TRBV5-1	-	-	TRBJ2-1	TGCGCCAGCAGCCAACAGGGCCTTAGCAACAATGAGCAGTTCTTC	CASSQQGLSNNEQFF
TRBV12-3/TRBV12-4	-	-	TRBJ2-5	TGTGCCAGCAGTTTGGGTTTAGAGACCCAGTACTTC	CASSLGLETQYF
TRBV7-9	-	once	TRBJ1-1	TGTGCCAGCAGCACCGAAGGTGCCACAGTGGCTTTCTTT	CASSTEGATVAFF
TRBV15	TRBD1	-	TRBJ1-6	TGTGCCACCAGCCCAGGGGGCTGGGTTTCACCCCTCCACTTT	CATSPGGWVSPLHF
TRBV5-4	-	-	TRBJ2-7	TGTGCCAGCAGCGTGGAACTAGGGGCGCGATCCTACGAGCAGTACTTC	CASSVELGARSYEQYF
TRBV7-2	-	-	TRBJ2-7	TGTGCCAGCAGCTTAGCGGGCCGCTCCTACGAGCAGTACTTC	CASSLAGRSYEQYF
TRBV6-6	TRBD1	-	TRBJ2-2	TGTGCCAGCAGTCACCCCCGGGACAGGGGATTTGGCGGGGAGCTGTTTTTT	CASSHPRDRGFGGELFF
TRBV11-2	-	-	TRBJ1-1	TGTGCCAGCAGCTTTTATCCTAGCAAGAACACTGAAGCTTTCTTT	CASSFYPSKNTEAFF
TRBV14	-	-	TRBJ1-1	TGTGCCAGCAGCCAGTTAACCTCTGAAGCTTTCTTT	CASSQLTSEAFF
TRBV4-1	TRBD1	-	TRBJ2-1	TGCGCCAGCAGCCAGGACAGGGCTTACAATGAGCAGTTCTTC	CASSQDRAYNEQFF
TRBV5-6	-	-	TRBJ2-7	TGTGCCAGCAGCTTGGCCAACTACGAGCAGTACTTC	CASSLANYEQYF
TRBV11-2	-	-	TRBJ2-5	TGTGCCAGCAGCTTAGGGGGTGAGGAGACCCAGTACTTC	CASSLGGEETQYF